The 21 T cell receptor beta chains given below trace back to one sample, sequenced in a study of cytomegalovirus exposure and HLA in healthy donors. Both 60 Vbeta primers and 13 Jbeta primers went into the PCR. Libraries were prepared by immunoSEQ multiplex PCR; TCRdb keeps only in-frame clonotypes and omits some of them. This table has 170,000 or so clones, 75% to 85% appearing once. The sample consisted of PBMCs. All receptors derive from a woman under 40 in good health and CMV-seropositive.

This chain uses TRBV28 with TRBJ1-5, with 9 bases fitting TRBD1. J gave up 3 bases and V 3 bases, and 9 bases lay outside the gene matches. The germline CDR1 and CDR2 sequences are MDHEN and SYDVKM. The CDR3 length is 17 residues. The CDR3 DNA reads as TGTGCCAGCAGTTTTAGGACAGGGGAGATCGACAATCAGCCCCAGCATTTT. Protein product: CASSFRTGEIDNQPQHF.

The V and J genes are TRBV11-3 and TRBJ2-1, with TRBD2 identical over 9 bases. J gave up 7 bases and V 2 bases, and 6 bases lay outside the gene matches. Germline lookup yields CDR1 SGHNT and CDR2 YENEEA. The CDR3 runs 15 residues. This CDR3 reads CASSLTSGRKNEQFF. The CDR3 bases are TGTGCCAGCAGCTTAACCAGCGGGAGGAAGAATGAGCAGTTCTTC.

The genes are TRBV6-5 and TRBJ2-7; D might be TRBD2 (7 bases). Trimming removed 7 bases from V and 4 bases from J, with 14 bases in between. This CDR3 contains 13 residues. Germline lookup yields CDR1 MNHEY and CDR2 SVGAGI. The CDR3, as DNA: TGTGCCAGCACTCGCGGGGGCCAGTACGAGCAGTACTTC. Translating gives CASTRGGQYEQYF.

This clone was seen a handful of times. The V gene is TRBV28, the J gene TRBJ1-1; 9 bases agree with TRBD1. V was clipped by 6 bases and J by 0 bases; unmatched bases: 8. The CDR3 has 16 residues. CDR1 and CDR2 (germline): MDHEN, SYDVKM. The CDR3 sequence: CASSPSTGGLNTEAFF. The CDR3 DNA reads TGTGCCAGCAGCCCTTCCACAGGGGGCCTGAACACTGAAGCTTTCTTT.

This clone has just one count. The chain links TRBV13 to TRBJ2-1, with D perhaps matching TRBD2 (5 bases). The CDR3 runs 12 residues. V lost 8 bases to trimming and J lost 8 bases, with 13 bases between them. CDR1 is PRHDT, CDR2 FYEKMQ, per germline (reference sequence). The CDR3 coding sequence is TGTGCCAGCCTGGGGAGTCGAGATGAGCAGTTCTTC. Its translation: CASLGSRDEQFF.

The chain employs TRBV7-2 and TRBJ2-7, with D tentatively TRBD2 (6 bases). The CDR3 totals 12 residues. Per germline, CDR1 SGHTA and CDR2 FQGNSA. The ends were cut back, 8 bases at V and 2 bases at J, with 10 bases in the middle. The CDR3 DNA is TGTGCCAGCTCGGCGGGGCCCTACGAGCAGTACTTC. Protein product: CASSAGPYEQYF.

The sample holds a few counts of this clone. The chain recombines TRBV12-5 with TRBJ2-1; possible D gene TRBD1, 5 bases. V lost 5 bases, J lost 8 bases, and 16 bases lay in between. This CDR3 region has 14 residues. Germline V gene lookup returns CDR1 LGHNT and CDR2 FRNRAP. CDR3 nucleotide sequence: TGTGCTAGTGGTATAAGCAGGGTACGTGATGAGCAGTTCTTC. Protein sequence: CASGISRVRDEQFF. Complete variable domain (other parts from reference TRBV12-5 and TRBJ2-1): DARVTQTPRHKVTEMGQEVTMRCQPILGHNTVFWYRQTMMQGLELLAYFRNRAPLDDSGMPKDRFSAEMPDATLATLKIQPSEPRDSAVYFCASGISRVRDEQFFGPGTRLTVL.

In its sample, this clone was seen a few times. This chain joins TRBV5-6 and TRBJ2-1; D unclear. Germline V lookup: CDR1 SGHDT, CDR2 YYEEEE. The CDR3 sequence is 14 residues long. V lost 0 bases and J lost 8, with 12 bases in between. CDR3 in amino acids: CASSLAARPHEQFF. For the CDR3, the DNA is TGTGCCAGCAGCTTGGCGGCTAGACCCCATGAGCAGTTCTTC. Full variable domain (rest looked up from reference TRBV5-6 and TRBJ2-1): DAGVTQSPTHLIKTRGQQVTLRCSPKSGHDTVSWYQQALGQGPQFIFQYYEEEERQRGNFPDRFSGHQFPNYSSELNVNALLLGDSALYLCASSLAARPHEQFFGPGTRLTVL.

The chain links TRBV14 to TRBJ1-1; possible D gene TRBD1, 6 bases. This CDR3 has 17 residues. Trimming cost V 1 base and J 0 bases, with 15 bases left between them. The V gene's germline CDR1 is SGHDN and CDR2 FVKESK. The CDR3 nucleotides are TGTGCCAGCAGCCAAGTATGGTCGACAGGAATGAACACTGAAGCTTTCTTT. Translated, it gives CASSQVWSTGMNTEAFF. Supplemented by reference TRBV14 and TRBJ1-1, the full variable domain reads EAGVTQFPSHSVIEKGQTVTLRCDPISGHDNLYWYRRVMGKEIKFLLHFVKESKQDESGMPNNRFLAERTGGTYSTLKVQPAELEDSGVYFCASSQVWSTGMNTEAFFGQGTRLTVV.

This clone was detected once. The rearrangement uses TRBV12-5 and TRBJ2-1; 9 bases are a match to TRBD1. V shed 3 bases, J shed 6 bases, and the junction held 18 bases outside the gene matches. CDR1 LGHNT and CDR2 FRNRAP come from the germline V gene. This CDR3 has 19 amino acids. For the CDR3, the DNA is TGTGCTAGTGGTTTTAACTTGATACCCGGGACAGGGAAGGGCAATGAGCAGTTCTTC. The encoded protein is CASGFNLIPGTGKGNEQFF.

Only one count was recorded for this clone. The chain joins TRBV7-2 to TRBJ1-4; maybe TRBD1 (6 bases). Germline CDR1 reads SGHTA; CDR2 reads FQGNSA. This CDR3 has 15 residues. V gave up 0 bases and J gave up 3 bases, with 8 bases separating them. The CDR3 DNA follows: TGTGCCAGCAGCTTAGCAGGGGGTTCTAATGAAAAACTGTTTTTT. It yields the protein CASSLAGGSNEKLFF.

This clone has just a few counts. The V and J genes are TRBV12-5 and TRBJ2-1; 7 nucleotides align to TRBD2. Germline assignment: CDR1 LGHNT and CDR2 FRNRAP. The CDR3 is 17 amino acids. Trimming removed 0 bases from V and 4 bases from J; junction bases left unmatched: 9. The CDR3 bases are TGTGCTAGTGGTTTGGTAGAAGGGAGGGCCGTATACAATGAGCAGTTCTTC. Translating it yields CASGLVEGRAVYNEQFF.

The CDR3 here is CSAVRAGDTDTQYF. Here the CDR3 DNA reads TGCAGCGCCGTAAGAGCGGGAGATACAGATACGCAGTATTTT. The genes are TRBV29-1 and TRBJ2-3; 8 nucleotides agree with TRBD2. Germline V gene data show CDR1 as SQVTM and CDR2 as ANQGSEA. Germline trimming cut 7 bases from V and 3 bases from J; bases unmatched to any gene: 9. This CDR3 is built from 14 residues.

The CDR3 loop is CASSLSMGEGDTEAFF. The CDR3 DNA sequence: TGTGCCAGCAGTTTAAGTATGGGGGAGGGGGACACTGAAGCTTTCTTT. This chain connects TRBV27 to TRBJ1-1; tentatively, D is TRBD1 (6 bases). The CDR3 is 16 amino acids. Per the germline V gene, CDR1 is MNHEY and CDR2 is SMNVEV (reference sequence). Trimming left V 2 bases short and J 3 bases short, with 16 bases between.

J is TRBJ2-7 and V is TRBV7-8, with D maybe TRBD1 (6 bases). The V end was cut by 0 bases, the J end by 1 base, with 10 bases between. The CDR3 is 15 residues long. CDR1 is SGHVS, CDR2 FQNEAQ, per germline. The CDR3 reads CASSLAVTGSYEQYF. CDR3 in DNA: TGTGCCAGCAGCTTAGCGGTGACAGGTTCCTACGAGCAGTACTTC.

CDR3 nucleotide sequence: TGTGCCAGCAGTGAAGCCCGGCTAGCGGGAGTCCTGAATGAGCAGTTCTTC. Protein sequence: CASSEARLAGVLNEQFF. This chain links TRBV2 with TRBJ2-1; 10 bases agree with TRBD2. The trim removed 0 bases at V and 7 bases at J, leaving 9 bases unmatched. Germline V gives CDR1 SNHLY, CDR2 FYNNEI. CDR3 length: 17 amino acids.

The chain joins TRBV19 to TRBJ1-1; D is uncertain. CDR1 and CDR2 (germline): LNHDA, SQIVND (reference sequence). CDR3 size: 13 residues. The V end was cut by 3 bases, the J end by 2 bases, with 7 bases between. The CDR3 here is CASSIAINTEAFF. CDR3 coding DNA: TGTGCCAGTAGTATCGCGATAAACACTGAAGCTTTCTTT.

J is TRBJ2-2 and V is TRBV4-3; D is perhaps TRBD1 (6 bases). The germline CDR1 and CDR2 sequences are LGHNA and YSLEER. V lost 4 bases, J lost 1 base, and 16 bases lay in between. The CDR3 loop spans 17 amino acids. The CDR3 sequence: CASSPLGVRGNTGELFF. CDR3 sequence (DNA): TGCGCCAGCAGCCCTCTCGGGGTCAGGGGGAACACCGGGGAGCTGTTTTTT.

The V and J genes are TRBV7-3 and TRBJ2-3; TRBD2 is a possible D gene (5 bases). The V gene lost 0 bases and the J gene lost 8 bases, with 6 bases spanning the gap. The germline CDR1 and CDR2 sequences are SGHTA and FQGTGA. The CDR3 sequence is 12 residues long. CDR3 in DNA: TGTGCCAGCAGCTTAACCGCGGGTACGCAGTATTTT. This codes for CASSLTAGTQYF.

The CDR3 loop is CASSSGGLLNTIYF. CDR3 coding DNA: TGTGCCAGCAGTTCCGGGGGTCTCCTAAACACCATATATTTT. The V call is TRBV6-1, the J call TRBJ1-3, with TRBD1 as a possible D gene (5 bases). CDR1 is MNHNS, CDR2 SASEGT, per germline. The CDR3 contains 14 residues. V was clipped by 5 bases and J by 6 bases, with 14 bases between them.

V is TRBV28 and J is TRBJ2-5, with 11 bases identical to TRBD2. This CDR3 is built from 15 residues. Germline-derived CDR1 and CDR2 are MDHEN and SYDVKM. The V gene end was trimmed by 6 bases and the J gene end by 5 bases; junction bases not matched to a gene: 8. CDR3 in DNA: TGTGCCAGCAGGCTCACTAGCGGGAGCTGGGAGACCCAGTACTTC. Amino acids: CASRLTSGSWETQYF.